The rows below give T cell receptor beta chains drawn from one sample of a study of beta chain features in type 1 diabetes. The repertoire was sequenced with immunoSEQ multiplex PCR; TCRdb's copy has only in-frame clones and lacks some. The table has 150,000 or so clones, 9.2% seen once. Sequenced: central memory CD4+ T cells from blood. These receptors all come from a man aged 18 to 30 in good health. CDR3s include the opening cysteine and the closing phenylalanine or tryptophan. A D gene is named only where the DNA matches it firmly. Expanded clones are given a class, and other clones once, few, many or no size at all.

d_call cdr3_length j_call v_call clone_size cdr3_aa cdr3_nt
. 14 TRBJ2-3 TRBV10-3 . CAISEKLKADTQYF TGTGCCATCAGTGAGAAACTAAAGGCAGATACGCAGTATTTT
. 14 TRBJ2-1 TRBV19 few CASRFSGALNEQFF TGTGCCAGTAGATTTAGCGGAGCCTTAAATGAGCAGTTCTTC
TRBD1 14 TRBJ2-7 TRBV7-2 few CASSFRTGGEKQYF TGTGCCAGCAGCTTCCGGACAGGGGGCGAGAAGCAGTACTTC
. 15 TRBJ2-2 TRBV5-1 few CASSAGQTNTGELFF TGCGCCAGCAGCGCGGGACAGACCAACACCGGGGAGCTGTTTTTT
TRBD1 15 TRBJ1-2 TRBV11-2 . CASSLATGYGDGYTF TGTGCCAGCAGCTTAGCGACAGGGTACGGTGATGGCTACACCTTC
. 13 TRBJ2-7 TRBV9 few CASSPGKGREQYF TGTGCCAGCAGCCCCGGGAAGGGCAGAGAGCAGTACTTC
TRBD2 14 TRBJ2-1 TRBV6-1 few CASSSGTTYNEQFF TGTGCCAGCAGTAGCGGGACGACCTACAATGAGCAGTTCTTC
. 17 TRBJ2-4 TRBV4-3 . CASSQDFTGLAKNIQYF TGCGCCAGCAGCCAAGATTTCACAGGGCTAGCCAAAAACATTCAGTATTTC
. 15 TRBJ1-2 TRBV5-5 . CASSPWRESPDGYTF TGTGCCAGCAGCCCCTGGCGGGAGTCCCCGGATGGCTACACCTTC
. 13 TRBJ1-5 TRBV6-1 few CASSEDWARPQHF TGTGCCAGCAGTGAAGACTGGGCTCGGCCCCAGCATTTT
. 17 TRBJ2-1 TRBV5-1 . CASSSRGLPSSYNEQFF TGCGCCAGCAGCTCGCGAGGCCTACCGAGCTCCTACAATGAGCAGTTCTTC
TRBD2 15 TRBJ2-1 TRBV11-1 few CASSLRLAGDNEQFF TGTGCCAGCAGCTTGAGGCTAGCGGGGGACAATGAGCAGTTCTTC
TRBD2 15 TRBJ2-1 TRBV5-1 . CASSTLAGGSSEQFF TGCGCCAGCAGCACCCTAGCGGGGGGGTCTAGTGAGCAGTTCTTC
. 13 TRBJ2-5 TRBV7-2 . CASSLDDEQGTHF TGTGCCAGCAGCTTAGATGATGAGCAGGGAACCCACTTC
. 14 TRBJ2-1 TRBV6-5 . CASSYGQLYNEQFF TGTGCCAGCAGTTACGGACAGCTATACAATGAGCAGTTCTTC
TRBD2 17 TRBJ2-1 TRBV9 few CASSPDLMAGVGDEQFF TGTGCCAGCAGCCCGGATCTAATGGCGGGGGTAGGGGATGAGCAGTTCTTC
TRBD2 15 TRBJ2-2 TRBV5-1 few CASSFAGANTGELFF TGCGCCAGCAGTTTCGCGGGGGCGAACACCGGGGAGCTGTTTTTT
TRBD2 14 TRBJ2-3 TRBV7-9 . CASSRSGGTDTQYF TGTGCCAGCAGTCGGAGCGGGGGCACAGATACGCAGTATTTT
. 12 TRBJ2-7 TRBV30 many CAWSVRGGEQYF TGTGCCTGGAGTGTACGAGGGGGAGAGCAGTACTTC
. 14 TRBJ1-1 TRBV7-9 few CASSFNQANTEAFF TGTGCCAGCAGCTTCAACCAAGCGAACACTGAAGCTTTCTTT
TRBD1 15 TRBJ1-2 TRBV11-2 . CASSLGTGGDYGYTF TGTGCCAGCAGCTTAGGGACAGGGGGCGACTATGGCTACACCTTC
. 14 TRBJ2-1 TRBV11-1 few CASSAMSSYNEQFF TGTGCCAGCAGCGCTATGAGCTCCTACAATGAGCAGTTCTTC
TRBD2 15 TRBJ2-5 TRBV9 . CASSPTSGGIETQYF TGTGCCAGCAGCCCAACTAGCGGGGGGATAGAGACCCAGTACTTC
. 17 TRBJ2-3 TRBV18 few CASSPPMGSSSRNTQYF TGTGCCAGCTCACCACCGATGGGGAGCTCATCGAGGAATACGCAGTATTTT
TRBD1 16 TRBJ1-6 TRBV5-5 . CASSLQGATYNSPLHF TGTGCCAGCAGCTTGCAGGGGGCCACCTATAATTCACCCCTCCACTTT
TRBD1 15 TRBJ2-1 TRBV19 . CASSIGDSSYNEQFF TGTGCCAGTAGTATAGGGGACAGCTCCTACAATGAGCAGTTCTTC
TRBD1 14 TRBJ1-6 TRBV9 . CASSSRGRNSPLHF TGTGCCAGCAGCTCCAGGGGGAGGAATTCACCCCTCCACTTT
TRBD1 16 TRBJ2-7 TRBV5-1 . CASSPRRGQGLYEQYF TGCGCCAGCAGCCCAAGGAGGGGACAGGGACTCTACGAGCAGTACTTC
TRBD1 15 TRBJ1-4 TRBV30 . CAWSGGTGGREKLFF TGTGCCTGGAGTGGGGGGACAGGGGGCCGTGAAAAACTGTTTTTT
. 13 TRBJ2-7 TRBV11-2 . CASSRRAFTEQYF TGTGCCAGCAGCCGGAGGGCTTTTACCGAGCAGTACTTC
. 15 TRBJ2-3 TRBV30 many CAWSGKGQGTDTQYF TGTGCCTGGAGTGGCAAGGGGCAGGGAACAGATACGCAGTATTTT
TRBD2 15 TRBJ2-1 TRBV10-3 many CAITNGLAGVNEQFF TGTGCCATCACTAACGGACTAGCGGGGGTCAATGAGCAGTTCTTC
TRBD1 18 TRBJ2-7 TRBV18 . CASSPLSRQGAGAYEQYF TGTGCCAGCTCACCACTCTCGAGACAGGGGGCTGGGGCCTACGAGCAGTACTTC
. 13 TRBJ1-2 TRBV4-2 . CASSQDGQDGYTF TGTGCCAGCAGCCAAGATGGGCAGGATGGCTACACCTTC
. 12 TRBJ2-3 TRBV28 . CASSPHEDTQYF TGTGCCAGCAGTCCGCACGAGGATACGCAGTATTTT
. 14 TRBJ2-5 TRBV5-4 . CASSHTGSRETQYF TGTGCCAGCAGCCATACAGGGAGTAGGGAGACCCAGTACTTC
. 15 TRBJ2-3 TRBV28 few CASSLSGTYTDTQYF TGTGCCAGCAGTTTATCCGGGACTTACACAGATACGCAGTATTTT
. 15 TRBJ2-1 TRBV27 few CASSLRQVLYNEQFF TGTGCCAGCAGTTTAAGGCAGGTTCTCTACAATGAGCAGTTCTTC
. 16 TRBJ2-6 TRBV5-6 few CASSLFRADGANVLTF TGTGCCAGCAGCCTATTCAGGGCTGACGGGGCCAACGTCCTGACTTTC
TRBD2 17 TRBJ2-1 TRBV6-1 . CASSEMGGGGARNEQFF TGTGCCAGCAGTGAAATGGGAGGCGGGGGGGCCAGAAATGAGCAGTTCTTC
TRBD1 17 TRBJ1-5 TRBV7-9 . CASSYSVGQGAEQPQHF TGTGCCAGCAGCTACTCAGTGGGGCAGGGGGCAGAGCAGCCCCAGCATTTT
. 16 TRBJ2-3 TRBV27 . CASSLLGGASTDTQYF TGTGCCAGCAGTCTACTCGGAGGGGCCAGCACAGATACGCAGTATTTT
. 14 TRBJ1-5 TRBV5-1 . CASSSGTSNQPQHF TGCGCCAGCAGCTCCGGGACAAGCAATCAGCCCCAGCATTTT
. 14 TRBJ2-2 TRBV2 few CARDSQANTGELFF TGTGCCAGAGATTCACAGGCGAACACCGGGGAGCTGTTTTTT
. 13 TRBJ2-7 TRBV19 few CASSFVGGYEQYF TGTGCCAGTAGTTTCGTGGGGGGATACGAGCAGTACTTC
. 15 TRBJ2-5 TRBV7-9 many CASSLIGGPVETQYF TGTGCCAGCAGCTTAATCGGGGGGCCGGTTGAGACCCAGTACTTC
. 14 TRBJ1-5 TRBV2 few CASSEGRSNQPQHF TGTGCCAGCAGTGAGGGGAGAAGCAATCAGCCCCAGCATTTT
TRBD1 14 TRBJ2-5 TRBV9 few CASSVGGQGETQYF TGTGCCAGCAGCGTAGGGGGACAGGGGGAGACCCAGTACTTC